This TCR beta chain was sequenced for a study of blood T cell repertoires in COVID-19. Study details: The United States, Italy and Spain were the sources of the acute and convalescent COVID-19 samples. T cells, B-cell-depleted T cells, or PBMCs provided the cDNA or gDNA that served as material.

V shed 4 bases and J 0 bases; nucleotides not matched to a gene: 0. This CDR3 is built from 15 residues. In germline, CDR1 is ENHRY, CDR2 SYGVKD. Original data processing: Estimation of nucleated cell counts relied on the amplification of reference gene primers. Measured with immunoSEQ multiplex PCR; TCRdb has only the in-frame clones, and not every one. V, J and clone size are taken as reported in that table, and D and trimming were inferred from the DNA itself. The sample includes around 80,000 clones, approximately 80% of them seen just once. This clone was observed once. The TCR sequence derives from a human donor in a cohort sampled during active COVID-19. The chain uses TRBV10-3 and TRBJ2-3; 11 bases fit TRBD2. Sequences were obtained from peripheral blood. The CDR3 sequence: CAISGTSGSTDTQYF. In DNA, the CDR3 is TGTGCCATCAGTGGGACTAGCGGGAGCACAGATACGCAGTATTTT.